This TCR beta chain was obtained from a study of regulatory T cells in long-lasting Graves disease. Findings and limits, study-wide: Those with persistent Graves' had less TCR diversity than newly diagnosed patients. Persistent cases favored TRBV28, TRBJ1-2 and TRBJ2-5.

There are many counts of this clonotype. The antigen is not known. The time point here: newly diagnosed GD, antithyroid drugs for less than 3 months. Following extraction of RNA from PBMCs, that RNA was used to make the TCR library. The V segment lost 5 bases and the J segment 7 bases; nucleotides outside the gene matches: 8. This CDR3 is built from 14 residues. Germline V gene sequence: CDR1 MDHEN, CDR2 SYDVKM. Arm-PCR with iRepertoire HTBI primers amplified the CDR3 regions for these TCR beta libraries. TCRdb independently ran MiXCR on the multiplex PCR reads; one entry per CDR3 protein. The sample carries about 610,000 distinct CDR3 sequences, approximately 16% recorded once. The sample also formed part of further work on T cells in Graves' hyperthyroidism and ophthalmopathy. This second study says: Appearing also in blood were most of the thyroid clonotypes expanded above 0.001.

This sequence was found in a man in his late teens or twenties with Graves disease. The source material was peripheral blood mononuclear cells (PBMCs), sampled at new diagnosis, from a patient treated with antithyroid drugs. J is TRBJ2-7 and V is TRBV28; 10 bases align to TRBD2. Here the CDR3 reads CASSRPSGSREQYF. In nucleotides, the CDR3 is TGTGCCAGCAGTCGGCCTAGCGGGAGTCGTGAGCAGTACTTC.